Shown below are 20 T cell receptor beta chains from a single sample sequenced in a study of blood T cell repertoires in COVID-19. The protocol was immunoSEQ multiplex PCR, while the TCRdb copy is restricted to in-frame clones and leaves out a portion. In the table there are a few hundred thousand clones, approximately 82% of which are singletons. Material for sequencing was peripheral blood. Receptors were obtained from a woman between 18 and 29 years old with acute or convalescent COVID-19.

The chain is built from TRBV7-8 and TRBJ2-3; D might be TRBD2 (6 bases). Germline V gene data show CDR1 as SGHVS and CDR2 as FQNEAQ. Deletions cut 5 bases from V and 4 bases from J, with 13 bases between. This CDR3 has 14 residues. CDR3 nucleotides: TGTGCCAGCAGCCTGACTAGTGTCGCAGATACGCAGTATTTT. This gives the protein CASSLTSVADTQYF.

The chain joins TRBV28 to TRBJ2-7, with D hard to call. V lost 6 bases and J 2 bases, leaving 8 bases between the germline ends. The germline V gene encodes CDR1 MDHEN and CDR2 SYDVKM. There are 12 residues in the CDR3. The CDR3 nucleotides read TGTGCCAGCAGAAAACTTACCTACGAGCAGTACTTC. Translating gives CASRKLTYEQYF.

V usage is TRBV7-2 and J usage is TRBJ1-4; weak D call: TRBD1 (6 bases). V was pared by 5 bases and J by 4 bases, with 17 bases between. The CDR3 sequence is 16 residues long. Germline V gene lookup returns CDR1 SGHTA and CDR2 FQGNSA. The CDR3 bases are TGTGCCAGCAGCCAACTTGGGGGGGGCAGTAATGAAAAACTGTTTTTT. This sequence encodes CASSQLGGGSNEKLFF. The full variable domain, with the rest looked up from reference TRBV7-2 and TRBJ1-4, is GAGVSQSPSNKVTEKGKDVELRCDPISGHTALYWYRQSLGQGLEFLIYFQGNSAPDKSGLPSDRFSAERTGGSVSTLTIQRTQQEDSAVYLCASSQLGGGSNEKLFFGSGTQLSVL.

The rearrangement uses TRBV5-1 and TRBJ2-1; possible D gene TRBD2, 6 bases. The CDR3 is 15 residues long. The V gene's germline CDR1 is SGHRS and CDR2 YFSETQ. V was pared by 0 bases and J by 3 bases, with 10 bases between. The CDR3 loop reads CASSLGQGGYNEQFF. The DNA for the CDR3 is TGCGCCAGCAGCTTGGGCCAGGGAGGCTACAATGAGCAGTTCTTC.

The rearrangement joins TRBV5-6 to TRBJ1-2, with TRBD1 matching 12 bases. The CDR3 loop spans 15 amino acids. CDR1 and CDR2 (germline): SGHDT, YYEEEE. J gave up 5 bases and V 4 bases, and 6 bases lay outside the gene matches. The CDR3 DNA reads as TGTGCCAGCAGCACCTGGGACAGGGGGCTGTATGGCTACACCTTC. This gives the protein CASSTWDRGLYGYTF.

The chain carries TRBV5-6 and TRBJ2-7; tentative D call: TRBD1 (6 bases). Deletions cut 3 bases from V and 2 bases from J, with 18 bases between. Germline CDR1 reads SGHDT; CDR2 reads YYEEEE. The CDR3 extends over 16 amino acids. CDR3 protein: CASSSLYRERAYEQYF. As DNA, the CDR3 is TGTGCCAGCAGCTCCCTTTACAGGGAACGCGCCTACGAGCAGTACTTC.

This chain links TRBV5-3 with TRBJ1-2; TRBD1 agrees at 8 bases. TRBV5-3 counts as an open reading frame of uncertain function. The CDR3 has 17 amino acids. V was pared by 2 bases and J by 5 bases, with 14 bases of the junction left unmatched. The CDR3 spells CARSFRRRQGARYGYTF. DNA of the CDR3: TGTGCCAGAAGCTTCAGAAGGAGGCAGGGGGCTCGGTATGGCTACACCTTC.

This clone was picked up a small number of times. This chain joins TRBV6-5 and TRBJ1-2, with TRBD1 as a possible D gene (6 bases). This CDR3 has 13 residues. Trimming took off 6 bases at V and 2 bases at J, with 10 bases between the two ends. CDR1 MNHEY and CDR2 SVGAGI come from the germline V gene. CDR3 sequence (DNA): TGTGCCAGCAGCAAACAGGGAAACTATGGCTACACCTTC. Translated, it gives CASSKQGNYGYTF.

V is TRBV11-2 and J is TRBJ1-2; D possibly corresponds to TRBD1 (6 bases). Germline CDR1 is SGHAT and CDR2 is FQNNGV. Trimming pared 5 bases from V and 5 bases from J, leaving 9 bases between. This CDR3 has 12 residues. In DNA, the CDR3 is TGTGCCAGCAGCCCCGGACAGTATGGCTACACCTTC. Translation: CASSPGQYGYTF. Drawing the rest from reference TRBV11-2 and TRBJ1-2, the complete variable domain is EAGVAQSPRYKIIEKRQSVAFWCNPISGHATLYWYQQILGQGPKLLIQFQNNGVVDDSQLPKDRFSAERLKGVDSTLKIQPAKLEDSAVYLCASSPGQYGYTFGSGTRLTVV.

The chain has TRBV25-1 and TRBJ2-7; a weak D match, TRBD2 (5 bases). The V end was cut by 6 bases, the J end by 7 bases, with 10 bases between. The CDR3 consists of 11 residues. Germline assignment: CDR1 MGHDK and CDR2 SYGVNS. CDR3 in DNA: TGTGCCAGCAGCACGGGGAGAGAGCAGTACTTC. Protein: CASSTGREQYF.

The chain carries TRBV7-9 and TRBJ2-1, with 12 bases that match TRBD2. The CDR3 spans 17 residues. V trimming: 3 bases; J trimming: 6 bases; junction bases outside the gene matches: 9. The germline gives CDR1 SEHNR, CDR2 FQNEAQ (reference sequence). The CDR3 reads CASSFVPGLAGPNEQFF. CDR3 nucleotide sequence: TGTGCCAGCAGCTTTGTACCGGGACTAGCGGGCCCCAATGAGCAGTTCTTC.

V gene TRBV29-1 combines with J gene TRBJ1-4; tentative D call: TRBD1 (6 bases). This CDR3 spans 13 amino acids. V was cut by 6 bases and J by 0 bases, with 8 bases left in between. The germline V gene has CDR1 SQVTM and CDR2 ANQGSEA. DNA of the CDR3: TGCAGCGTACAGGGTGCAACTAATGAAAAACTGTTTTTT. Translating gives CSVQGATNEKLFF.

This clone was seen a few times. The chain employs TRBV14 and TRBJ1-2; 8 bases are a match to TRBD1. CDR1 and CDR2 from the germline V gene are SGHDN and FVKESK. Losses at the gene ends were 0 bases for V and 3 bases for J; bases not matched to a gene: 6. This CDR3 has 16 residues. The CDR3 sequence: CASSQDLDRAHYGYTF. DNA for the CDR3: TGTGCCAGCAGCCAAGATTTGGACAGGGCCCACTATGGCTACACCTTC.

This clone was recorded once. The CDR3 spells CASSLGGTGVTEAFF. The CDR3 coding sequence is TGCGCCAGCAGCTTGGGCGGGACAGGGGTGACTGAAGCTTTCTTT. The chain has TRBV5-1 and TRBJ1-1; 10 nucleotides agree with TRBD1. CDR1 is SGHRS, CDR2 YFSETQ, per germline. The CDR3 has 15 amino acids. V was clipped by 0 bases and J by 5 bases; unmatched bases: 4. Complete variable domain (other parts from reference TRBV5-1 and TRBJ1-1): KAGVTQTPRYLIKTRGQQVTLSCSPISGHRSVSWYQQTPGQGLQFLFEYFSETQRNKGNFPGRFSGRQFSNSRSEMNVSTLELGDSALYLCASSLGGTGVTEAFFGQGTRLTVV.

This chain links TRBV2 with TRBJ2-5; perhaps TRBD1 as D (6 bases). Deletions cut 3 bases from V and 5 bases from J, with 22 bases between. The germline V gene encodes CDR1 SNHLY and CDR2 FYNNEI. The CDR3 has 17 amino acids. For the CDR3, the DNA is TGTGCCAGCAGTGAGACTGCAGGGGTAGTTATTGGTGAGACCCAGTACTTC. Its translation is CASSETAGVVIGETQYF.

The sample holds many counts of this clone. The rearrangement joins TRBV4-3 to TRBJ2-2; D might be TRBD2 (6 bases). The CDR3 totals 20 residues. Germline CDR1 and CDR2: LGHNA and YSLEER. The ends were cut back, 0 bases at V and 0 bases at J, with 20 bases in the middle. DNA of the CDR3: TGCGCCAGCAGCCAAGAGCCCCTCGTTGCGGGAAATTCGAACACCGGGGAGCTGTTTTTT. It codes for CASSQEPLVAGNSNTGELFF.

The rearrangement joins TRBV5-6 to TRBJ2-3; D gene uncertain. The CDR3 is made up of 14 amino acids. Per the germline V gene, CDR1 is SGHDT and CDR2 is YYEEEE. V lost 5 bases, J lost 5 bases, and 15 bases lay in between. CDR3 sequence reads: CASSQDWRGDTQYF. The CDR3 DNA reads TGTGCCAGCAGTCAAGACTGGCGAGGAGATACGCAGTATTTT.

This sequence joins TRBV7-3 and TRBJ2-1; 7 bases line up with TRBD2. CDR3 length: 18 amino acids. Trimming removed 1 base from V and 4 bases from J; junction bases left unmatched: 13. The germline V gene has CDR1 SGHTA and CDR2 FQGTGA. CDR3 in amino acids: CASSLISAGRATYNEQFF. CDR3 sequence (DNA): TGTGCCAGCAGCTTAATTTCGGCAGGGAGGGCGACTTACAATGAGCAGTTCTTC.

This clone occurred a few times. The chain uses TRBV6-1 and TRBJ2-7, with D uncertain. The germline V gene has CDR1 MNHNS and CDR2 SASEGT. V shed 0 bases and J shed 5 bases, with 11 bases lying between them. The CDR3 has 14 amino acids. The CDR3 sequence is CASSEARYQDEQYF. CDR3 sequence (DNA): TGTGCCAGCAGTGAAGCGCGATATCAGGACGAGCAGTACTTC.

The chain joins TRBV7-9 to TRBJ2-2; D might be TRBD1 (6 bases). The CDR3 is made up of 13 amino acids. V lost 7 bases and J lost 7, with 13 bases in between. Germline CDR1 is SEHNR and CDR2 is FQNEAQ (reference sequence). This CDR3 is CASTQKGDGELFF. In DNA, the CDR3 is TGTGCCAGCACTCAGAAGGGGGACGGGGAGCTGTTTTTT.